This entry features one TCR beta chain sequence. Its target is not known. The PCR was carried out with 60 Vbeta primers and 13 Jbeta primers. Repertoires were generated with immunoSEQ multiplex PCR, while TCRdb's copy carries only in-frame clones and drops some. Among under 150,000 clones listed, around 80% were seen once. These data come from a study of cytomegalovirus exposure and HLA in healthy donors. On the study more broadly: One earlier analysis, a look at around 170 million T cells, found almost 120 million unique TCR beta sequences.

The CDR3 runs 15 residues. Germline CDR1 reads SNHLY; CDR2 reads FYNNEI. Losses at the gene ends were 6 bases for V and 7 bases for J; bases not matched to a gene: 9. Study-wide results and limits: For TCR beta chains, V- and J-gene trimming was later linked to a missense DCLRE1C variant.

This sequence joins TRBV2 and TRBJ1-6; 7 nucleotides align to TRBD1. The receptor was isolated from a boy aged 2 to 10 in good health and CMV-seronegative. Sequencing used PBMCs. CDR3 in DNA: TGTGCCAGCAGCTACACGGGACAGAGAAATTCACCCCTCCACTTT. This sequence encodes CASSYTGQRNSPLHF.